The T cell receptor beta chain under discussion was sequenced for a study of cytomegalovirus exposure and HLA in healthy donors. Study-wide findings and caveats: A few V segments could not be told apart, such as TRBV6-2 and TRBV6-3, and were left out. Within a later analysis, the majority of CMV-associated TCR beta chains appeared HLA-restricted.

These donors counted as nominally healthy when sampled, but unrecorded immune exposures were likely. The junction had 20 bases not matched to a gene; V was cut back by 2 bases and J by 0 bases. This CDR3 has 22 residues. Germline-derived CDR1 and CDR2 are KGHSH and LQKENI. About this clone: Antigen: not known.

The PCR had 60 Vbeta and 13 Jbeta primers. Original data processing: An analysis performed later counted 75 million to 80 million unique TCR beta chains (roughly 11 million of them shared). The data were produced by immunoSEQ multiplex PCR, yet TCRdb's version contains in-frame clones alone and is incomplete. The DNA gave D and trimming, while V, J and clone size come from that table. Of 150,000 to 200,000 clones detected, more than 65% appear once; the ten largest clones hold 1% to 1.5%. The TCR sequence derives from a man in his fifties or sixties in good health and CMV-seropositive. The chain links TRBV18 to TRBJ2-1; TRBD2 matches at 9 bases. Source material: PBMCs. CDR3 in amino acids: CASSPGQRRMRGGPGSYNEQFF. The CDR3 DNA sequence: TGTGCCAGCTCACCAGGCCAAAGGAGAATGCGGGGGGGGCCAGGCTCCTACAATGAGCAGTTCTTC. Full variable domain (outside the CDR3, taken from reference TRBV18 and TRBJ2-1): NAGVMQNPRHLVRRRGQEARLRCSPMKGHSHVYWYRQLPEEGLKFMVYLQKENIIDESGMPKERFSAEFPKEGPSILRIQQVVRGDSAAYFCASSPGQRRMRGGPGSYNEQFFGPGTRLTVL.